This entry describes one T cell receptor beta chain. The antigen is not known. Time point given: pre-treatment sample, taken before nivolumab and TIL therapy. The CDR3 loop spans 18 amino acids. Trimming at V came to 2 bases and at J to 4 bases, leaving 15 bases not matched to a gene. CDR1 is SGDLS and CDR2 is YYNGEE in the germline V gene. The data were obtained in a study of TIL therapy for anti-PD-1-resistant metastatic lung cancer. As for the study in general: Patients then received nivolumab; progressors got lymphodepletion, TIL and IL-2. Most patients had lung adenocarcinoma; a few tumors were EGFR-mutant, two ALK-rearranged; half smoked currently or formerly. The study's findings and limits: The baseline peripheral repertoire was partially replaced by infused TIL clonotypes that later decayed.

The immunoSEQ assay was v3. Produced via immunoSEQ multiplex PCR; TCRdb's table is partial and in-frame only. This table holds tens of thousands of clones, more than 75% found once. Here the sequenced sample was blood, taken at baseline. The TCR sequence derives from a person between 25 and 79 years old with non-small cell lung cancer. The chain carries TRBV9 and TRBJ2-3; 8 nucleotides line up with TRBD2. The CDR3 sequence is CASSVRELPGLGSDTQYF. The CDR3, as DNA: TGTGCCAGCAGCGTCCGAGAATTACCGGGACTAGGTTCAGATACGCAGTATTTT.